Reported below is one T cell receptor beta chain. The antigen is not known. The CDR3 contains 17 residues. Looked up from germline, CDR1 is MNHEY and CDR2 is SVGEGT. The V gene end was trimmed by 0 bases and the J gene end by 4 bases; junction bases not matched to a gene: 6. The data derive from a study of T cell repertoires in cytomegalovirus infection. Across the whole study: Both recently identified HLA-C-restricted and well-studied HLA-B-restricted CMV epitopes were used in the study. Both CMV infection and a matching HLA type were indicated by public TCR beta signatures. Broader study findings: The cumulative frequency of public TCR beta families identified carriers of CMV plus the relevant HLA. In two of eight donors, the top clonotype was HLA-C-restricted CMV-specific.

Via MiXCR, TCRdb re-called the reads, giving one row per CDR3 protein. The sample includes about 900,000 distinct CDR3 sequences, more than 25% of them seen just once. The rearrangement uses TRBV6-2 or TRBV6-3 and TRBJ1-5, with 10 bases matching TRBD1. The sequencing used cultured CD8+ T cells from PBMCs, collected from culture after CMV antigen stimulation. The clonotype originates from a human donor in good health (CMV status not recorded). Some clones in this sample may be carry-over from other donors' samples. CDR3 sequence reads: CASSYSMGTGVNQPQHF. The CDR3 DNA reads TGTGCCAGCAGTTACTCGATGGGGACAGGGGTGAATCAGCCCCAGCATTTT.